The 5 T cell receptor beta chains in this list originate from one sample, sequenced in a study of blood T cells in healthy people across ages. Next came a second PCR, run for about 7 to 12 cycles, which used a sample-barcoded 5' primer along with a J-beta primer mix. Via MiXCR, TCRdb re-called the 5' RACE reads, giving one row per CDR3 protein. The sample carries 850,000 to 1,300,000 distinct CDR3 sequences, 40% to 55% recorded once. Sequencing was carried out using blood. The origin of the receptors is a woman aged 60-70 years in good health.

On this clonotype: An end of the junction differs from the germline gene, which may be a read error. V gene TRBV4-1 combines with J gene TRBJ2-3, with a weak D call TRBD2 (6 bases). Germline assignment: CDR1 MGHRA and CDR2 YSYEKL. This CDR3 comprises 16 residues. CDR3 sequence reads: CVSSQGWGENTDTQYF. Written as DNA, the CDR3 is TGCGTCAGCAGCCAGGGCTGGGGGGAGAACACAGATACGCAGTATTTT.

The genes are TRBV4-1 and TRBJ1-2, with a tentative D call TRBD1 (6 bases). The CDR3 is 15 amino acids. Germline loops: CDR1 MGHRA, CDR2 YSYEKL. The V gene lost 3 bases and the J gene lost 2 bases, with 13 bases spanning the gap. CDR3 amino acids: CASSQARDTNYGYTF. DNA for the CDR3: TGCGCCAGCAGCCAGGCCAGGGACACCAACTATGGCTACACCTTC.

The chain links TRBV9 to TRBJ2-3, with TRBD2 matching over 16 bases. Germline V CDR1 and CDR2: SGDLS, YYNGEE. Losses at the gene ends were 2 bases for V and 10 bases for J; bases not matched to a gene: 16. The CDR3 totals 19 residues. The CDR3 sequence is CASSVQTGTGTSGRDAQYF. CDR3 DNA sequence: TGTGCCAGCAGCGTCCAGACAGGGACCGGGACTAGCGGGAGGGATGCGCAGTATTTT.

The genes are TRBV28 and TRBJ2-7; TRBD1 aligns across 10 bases. The V gene end was trimmed by 5 bases and the J gene end by 7 bases; junction bases not matched to a gene: 8. The CDR3 length is 14 residues. Germline V gene sequence: CDR1 MDHEN, CDR2 SYDVKM. This CDR3 reads CASSVGTGDTEQYF. The CDR3 DNA sequence: TGTGCCAGCAGTGTCGGGACAGGGGATACGGAGCAGTACTTC.

V gene TRBV7-8 combines with J gene TRBJ1-5, with D maybe TRBD1 (6 bases). V shed 3 bases and J shed 2 bases, with 11 bases lying between them. The CDR3 has 15 residues. Germline assignment: CDR1 SGHVS and CDR2 FQNEAQ. Written as DNA, the CDR3 is TGTGCCAGCAGCTTCCAGGGGTTAGGCAATCAGCCCCAGCATTTT. Amino acid sequence: CASSFQGLGNQPQHF.